Listed below are T cell receptor beta chains from one sample, sequenced in a study of cytomegalovirus exposure and HLA in healthy donors. Clones were sequenced by immunoSEQ multiplex PCR, and TCRdb holds only the in-frame ones, with some missing. The table has roughly 150,000 clones, 75% to 80% seen once. Sequenced: PBMCs. The receptors were sampled from a male donor in good health and CMV-seronegative. The CDR3 runs from the conserved cysteine through the conserved F or W. D genes are given only for firm matches. Only part of the rows carry a size: once, few, many, or a class if the clone is expanded.

TRBV9	15	.	.	TRBJ2-1	TGTGCCAGCAGCGTAGCTCCGACCGCGGGGAATGAGCAGTTCTTC	CASSVAPTAGNEQFF
TRBV7-2	14	.	.	TRBJ1-1	TGTGCCAACAGCTTAGGGTCCAGGAACACTGAAGCTTTCTTT	CANSLGSRNTEAFF
TRBV6-1	15	.	.	TRBJ1-3	TGTGCCAGCAGCGCGACAGGAGCTTTTGGAAACACCATATATTTT	CASSATGAFGNTIYF
TRBV2	16	TRBD2	.	TRBJ2-3	TGTGCCAGCAGTGAGATGGCCCTAGCGGTTACAGATACGCAGTATTTT	CASSEMALAVTDTQYF
TRBV7-3	14	.	.	TRBJ1-1	TGTGCCAGCAGCTTATCACGCGGGGACACTGAAGCTTTCTTT	CASSLSRGDTEAFF
TRBV9	14	.	.	TRBJ1-3	TGTGCCAGCAGCGTAGCTAACTCTGGAAACACCATATATTTT	CASSVANSGNTIYF
TRBV7-6	16	TRBD2	.	TRBJ2-7	TGTGCCAGCAGCTGGGGACTAGCGGCTAGCTCCTACGAGCAGTACTTC	CASSWGLAASSYEQYF
TRBV7-9	18	.	.	TRBJ2-7	TGTGCCAGCAGCTTACGTATAGGGGGTGAGGGAAGCTCCTACGAGCAGTACTTC	CASSLRIGGEGSSYEQYF
TRBV19	17	.	.	TRBJ2-6	TGTGCCAGTGACGGTTTTGGAGGGCTCTCTGGGGCCAACGGCCTGACTTTC	CASDGFGGLSGANGLTF
TRBV7-3	15	.	few	TRBJ2-1	TGTGCCAGCAGCTTACTAGCGCCCATGGGTAATGAGCAGTTCTTC	CASSLLAPMGNEQFF
TRBV10-1	15	.	.	TRBJ2-5	TGCGCCAGCACCTCCGGGTCGGTGTACCAAGAGACCCAGTACTTC	CASTSGSVYQETQYF
TRBV21-1	14	.	few	TRBJ1-3	TGTGCCAGCAGCAAACAGGGAGGTGGAAACACCATATATTTT	CASSKQGGGNTIYF
TRBV25-1	13	TRBD1	once	TRBJ2-5	TGTGCCAGCCTCCGGGACAGCCGATCGGTCCAGTACTTC	CASLRDSRSVQYF
TRBV21-1	17	.	.	TRBJ1-2	TGTGCCAGCAGCAACTGGGACAGGGGACCTCATAACTATGGCTACACCTTC	CASSNWDRGPHNYGYTF
TRBV5-6	19	TRBD2	once	TRBJ2-3	TGTGCCAGCAGCCTTGATGGTCGCACTAGCGGGGGGGCGAGAGATACGCAGTATTTT	CASSLDGRTSGGARDTQYF
TRBV7-9	16	TRBD1	few	TRBJ2-3	TGTGCCAGCAGCTCCTCCCCCGGGACAGGGACAGATACGCAGTATTTT	CASSSSPGTGTDTQYF
TRBV4-1	15	.	.	TRBJ1-5	TGCGCCAGCAGCCAAGGGGCAGGGTACAATCAGCCCCAGCATTTT	CASSQGAGYNQPQHF
TRBV7-2	18	TRBD2	few	TRBJ2-1	TGTGCCAGCAGCTTAGATCGTCAGCGGGGGGTGGGTAGGGATGAGCAGTTCTTC	CASSLDRQRGVGRDEQFF
TRBV5-4	14	.	.	TRBJ2-3	TGTGCCAGCAGCTTCAGGGGAAGCACAGATACGCAGTATTTT	CASSFRGSTDTQYF
TRBV21-1	15	.	few	TRBJ1-5	TGTGCCAGCTACCCCCAGACAGATAGCAATCAGCCCCAGCATTTT	CASYPQTDSNQPQHF
TRBV12-5	15	TRBD1	.	TRBJ2-5	TGTGCTAGTGGTTCCGACAGGGGAGGACGAGAGACCCAGTACTTC	CASGSDRGGRETQYF
TRBV5-1	15	TRBD1	.	TRBJ1-1	TGCGCCAGCAGTCTCACAGGGGGATCGAACACTGAAGCTTTCTTT	CASSLTGGSNTEAFF
TRBV7-2	13	.	.	TRBJ2-5	TGTGCCAGCAGCTTAGAACTGCTGGAGGCCCAGTACTTC	CASSLELLEAQYF
TRBV5-1	16	.	.	TRBJ2-7	TGCGCCAGCAGCTTGGCTGAGGTCCTTAGTCTCAGCGAGCAGTACTTC	CASSLAEVLSLSEQYF
TRBV4-2	16	TRBD2	.	TRBJ2-3	TGTGCCAGCAGCCAGGCTGCGGGAGTGAGGTCAGATACGCAGTATTTT	CASSQAAGVRSDTQYF
TRBV18	15	TRBD1	.	TRBJ2-7	TGTGCCAGCTCTCCCCCGGGACAGAAACTCTACGAGCAGTACTTC	CASSPPGQKLYEQYF
TRBV5-1	15	TRBD1	.	TRBJ1-3	TGCGCCAGCAGCTATGACAGGGGTCCTGGAAACACCATATATTTT	CASSYDRGPGNTIYF
TRBV19	12	TRBD2	.	TRBJ2-7	TGTGCCAGTAGCGGGAGGGTTTACGAGCAGTACTTC	CASSGRVYEQYF
TRBV6-1	15	.	.	TRBJ2-3	TGTGCCAGCACAAGGGGGGGCACAATCACAGATACGCAGTATTTT	CASTRGGTITDTQYF
TRBV13	17	TRBD2	.	TRBJ2-5	TGTGCCAGCAGCTTAGCGGGACTAGCGGGGGTCGGAGAGACCCAGTACTTC	CASSLAGLAGVGETQYF
TRBV7-3	16	TRBD2	.	TRBJ2-5	TGTGCCAGCAGCCCCGCTGGCGGGACTAGCAGACAGACCCAGTACTTC	CASSPAGGTSRQTQYF
TRBV21-1	19	.	.	TRBJ1-6	TGTGCCAGCAGCTGGGAGTCGACAGGGGTTCACGGCGGGAATTCACCCCTCCACTTT	CASSWESTGVHGGNSPLHF
TRBV9	14	.	.	TRBJ2-7	TGTGCCAGCAGCGTAGGGGACACCTTCTACGAGCAGTACTTC	CASSVGDTFYEQYF
TRBV18	16	.	.	TRBJ1-2	TGTGCCAGCTCACCAATCGCGGGAACTGAGGGCTATGGCTACACCTTC	CASSPIAGTEGYGYTF
TRBV5-1	15	TRBD1	once	TRBJ1-6	TGCGCCAGCAGGGGAGGGACAGGGGATAATTCACCCCTCCACTTT	CASRGGTGDNSPLHF
TRBV7-2	14	.	.	TRBJ1-2	TGTGCCAGCAGCGCGCTCGGGGATATCTATGGCTACACCTTC	CASSALGDIYGYTF
TRBV6-1	12	.	.	TRBJ2-5	TGTGCCAGCAGGGTGCAGCAAGAGACCCAGTACTTC	CASRVQQETQYF
TRBV7-9	14	.	.	TRBJ2-1	TGTGCCAGCAGCTTGGGGCGGAGCAACAATGAGCAGTTCTTC	CASSLGRSNNEQFF
TRBV4-1	17	TRBD1	.	TRBJ2-5	TGCGCCAGCAGCCAAGAAGGGACAGGGCATAACCAAGGGACCCAGTACTTC	CASSQEGTGHNQGTQYF
TRBV19	12	.	.	TRBJ2-3	TGTGCCAGTAGTATAGGCGGGGATACGCAGTATTTT	CASSIGGDTQYF
TRBV11-3	17	.	.	TRBJ2-2	TGTGCCAGCAGCTTAACAGGGAGGGTGTTGAACACCGGGGAGCTGTTTTTT	CASSLTGRVLNTGELFF
TRBV7-9	16	.	once	TRBJ2-3	TGTGCCAGCAGCTTACTGTCTCGGCGGGGCACAGATACGCAGTATTTT	CASSLLSRRGTDTQYF
TRBV5-1	18	TRBD1	few	TRBJ1-6	TGCGCCAGCAGCATTCCCGGGACAGGGAGCTCCTATAATTCACCCCTCCACTTT	CASSIPGTGSSYNSPLHF
TRBV27	15	TRBD1	.	TRBJ1-1	TGTGCCAGCAGCCAGGACAGGGGGCTCAGCACTGAAGCTTTCTTT	CASSQDRGLSTEAFF
TRBV10-1	16	TRBD2	.	TRBJ2-1	TGCGCCAGCAGTGAGATACGGACTAGCGGCGACAATGAGCAGTTCTTC	CASSEIRTSGDNEQFF
TRBV19	15	TRBD1	.	TRBJ1-2	TGTGCCAGTAGTATCGTAACAGGGGAGGCCTATGGCTACACCTTC	CASSIVTGEAYGYTF
TRBV5-4	15	TRBD1	few	TRBJ1-1	TGTGCCAGCAGCCAAGAACCCGACAGGGTGCCTGAAGCTTTCTTT	CASSQEPDRVPEAFF
TRBV9	19	TRBD1	.	TRBJ1-3	TGTGCCAGCAGCGCCCGGGACAGGGGGGTTTACAGCTCTGGAAACACCATATATTTT	CASSARDRGVYSSGNTIYF
TRBV9	15	TRBD2	.	TRBJ2-1	TGTGCCAGCAGCGTAGGGGCGGGAGCGTATAATGAGCAGTTCTTC	CASSVGAGAYNEQFF
TRBV6-4	13	.	.	TRBJ1-6	TGTGCCAGCAAGGGGGACGGTAATTCACCCCTCCACTTT	CASKGDGNSPLHF